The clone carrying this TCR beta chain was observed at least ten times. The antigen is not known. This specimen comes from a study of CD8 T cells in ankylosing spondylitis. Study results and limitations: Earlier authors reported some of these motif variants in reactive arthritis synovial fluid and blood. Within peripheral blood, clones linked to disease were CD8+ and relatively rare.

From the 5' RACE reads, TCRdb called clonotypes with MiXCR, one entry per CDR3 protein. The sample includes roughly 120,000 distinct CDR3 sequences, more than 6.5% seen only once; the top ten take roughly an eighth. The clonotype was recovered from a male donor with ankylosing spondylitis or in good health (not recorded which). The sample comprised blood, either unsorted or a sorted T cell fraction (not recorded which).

The CDR3 here is CASSRIEGRGAYGYTF. The CDR3 DNA sequence: TGTGCCAGCAGTCGGATAGAGGGCAGGGGAGCCTATGGCTACACCTTC. V is TRBV9 and J is TRBJ1-2; tentative D call: TRBD1 (6 bases). The CDR3 covers 16 residues. Germline values: CDR1 SGDLS, CDR2 YYNGEE. The V end was cut by 5 bases, the J end by 4 bases, with 21 bases between.